This T cell receptor (beta chain) was documented in a study of blood T cell repertoires in COVID-19. As for the study in general: In each case, the material was cDNA or gDNA derived from T cells, B-cell-depleted T cells, or PBMCs.

In germline, CDR1 is MRHNA, CDR2 SNTAGT. Trimming took 4 bases from V and 15 from J; bases not matched to a gene: 13. The CDR3 is 14 amino acids. Per the original data handling: The authors estimated nucleated cell counts from reference gene primer amplification. The assay was immunoSEQ multiplex PCR, and TCRdb's table has in-frame clones only and misses some. Clonal size and the V and J genes are those of that table, whereas D and trimming came from the DNA. The data hold just under 80,000 clones, with approximately 80% observed a single time. Source material: peripheral blood. This chain uses TRBV6-4 with TRBJ2-1; 9 bases fit TRBD2. This sequence originates from a woman in her sixties or seventies with acute or convalescent COVID-19. CDR3 residues: CASSVATSGPRLFF. CDR3 bases: TGTGCCAGCAGTGTGGCAACTAGCGGGCCCCGCCTGTTCTTC.